This section outlines one T cell receptor beta chain sequence together with its context. What it recognizes is unknown. These data originate in a study of STAT3 mutations in large granular lymphocyte leukemia. General observations from the study: Every T-cell large granular lymphocyte leukemia patient had at least one immunodominant TCR beta clonotype.

Data came from immunoSEQ multiplex PCR; TCRdb stores just in-frame clones and leaves some out. This sample has 10,000 to 15,000 clones; about three quarters occur once, and the top ten carry about 51%. From germline, CDR1 is SGHRS and CDR2 YFSETQ. CDR3 length equals 16 residues. V lost 0 bases and J 0 bases, leaving 7 bases between the germline ends. The sequenced sample was peripheral blood mononuclear cells. The sequence was collected from a man in his 60s with T-cell large granular lymphocyte leukemia. Some clones in this sample may be carry-over from other donors' samples. The gene calls are TRBV5-1 and TRBJ2-6, with D unresolved. DNA for the CDR3: TGCGCCAGCAGCTTGGAAGTATACTCTGGGGCCAACGTCCTGACTTTC. This translates into CASSLEVYSGANVLTF.